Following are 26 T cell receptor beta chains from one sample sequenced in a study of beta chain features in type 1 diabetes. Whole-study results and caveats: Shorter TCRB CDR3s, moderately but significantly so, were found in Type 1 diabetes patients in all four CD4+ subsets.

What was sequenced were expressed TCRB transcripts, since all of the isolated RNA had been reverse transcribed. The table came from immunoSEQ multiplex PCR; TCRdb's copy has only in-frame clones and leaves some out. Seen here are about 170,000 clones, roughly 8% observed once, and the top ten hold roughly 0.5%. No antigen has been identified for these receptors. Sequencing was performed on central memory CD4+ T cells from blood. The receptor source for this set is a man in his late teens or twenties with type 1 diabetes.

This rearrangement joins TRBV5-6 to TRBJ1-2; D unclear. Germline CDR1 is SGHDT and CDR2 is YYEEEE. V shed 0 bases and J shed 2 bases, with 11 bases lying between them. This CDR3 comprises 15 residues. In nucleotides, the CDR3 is TGTGCCAGCAGCTTGGTCAAGCGAGAAAACTATGGCTACACCTTC. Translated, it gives CASSLVKRENYGYTF.

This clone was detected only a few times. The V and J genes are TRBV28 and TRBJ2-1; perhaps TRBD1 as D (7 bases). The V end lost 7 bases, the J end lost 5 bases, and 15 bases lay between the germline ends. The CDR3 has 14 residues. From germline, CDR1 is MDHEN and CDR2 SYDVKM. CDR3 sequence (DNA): TGTGCCAGCACTTCAGGGGGGAAGAACAATGAGCAGTTCTTC. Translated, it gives CASTSGGKNNEQFF.

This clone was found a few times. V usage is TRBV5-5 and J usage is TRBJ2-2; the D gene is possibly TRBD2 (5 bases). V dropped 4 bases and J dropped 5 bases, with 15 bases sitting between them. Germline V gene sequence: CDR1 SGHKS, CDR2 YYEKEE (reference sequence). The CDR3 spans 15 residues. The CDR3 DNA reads TGTGCCAGCAGCCCGGCGGGTAGAGGGACCGGGGAGCTGTTTTTT. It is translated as CASSPAGRGTGELFF. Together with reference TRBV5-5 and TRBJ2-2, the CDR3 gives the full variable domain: DAGVTQSPTHLIKTRGQQVTLRCSPISGHKSVSWYQQVLGQGPQFIFQYYEKEERGRGNFPDRFSARQFPNYSSELNVNALLLGDSALYLCASSPAGRGTGELFFGEGSRLTVL.

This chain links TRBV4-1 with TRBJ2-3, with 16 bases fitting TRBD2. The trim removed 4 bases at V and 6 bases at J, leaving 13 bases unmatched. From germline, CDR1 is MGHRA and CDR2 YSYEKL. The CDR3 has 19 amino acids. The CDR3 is CASSPLSGTSGGARDTQYF. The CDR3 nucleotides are TGCGCCAGCAGCCCCCTATCCGGGACTAGCGGGGGGGCCCGGGATACGCAGTATTTT.

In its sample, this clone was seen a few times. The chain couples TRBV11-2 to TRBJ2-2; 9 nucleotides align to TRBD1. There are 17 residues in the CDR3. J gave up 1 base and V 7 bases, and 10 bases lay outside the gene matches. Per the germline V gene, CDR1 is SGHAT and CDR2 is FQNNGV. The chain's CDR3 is CASKKRPGQGNTGELFF. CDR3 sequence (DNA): TGTGCCAGCAAAAAACGCCCGGGACAGGGGAACACCGGGGAGCTGTTTTTT. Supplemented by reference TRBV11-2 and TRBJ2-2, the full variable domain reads EAGVAQSPRYKIIEKRQSVAFWCNPISGHATLYWYQQILGQGPKLLIQFQNNGVVDDSQLPKDRFSAERLKGVDSTLKIQPAKLEDSAVYLCASKKRPGQGNTGELFFGEGSRLTVL.

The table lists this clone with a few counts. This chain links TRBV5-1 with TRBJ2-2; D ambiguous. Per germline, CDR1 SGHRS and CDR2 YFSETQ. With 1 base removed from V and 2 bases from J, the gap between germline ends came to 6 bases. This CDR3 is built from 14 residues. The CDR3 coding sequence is TGCGCCAGCAGCTTGCTAAGTAACACCGGGGAGCTGTTTTTT. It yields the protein CASSLLSNTGELFF.

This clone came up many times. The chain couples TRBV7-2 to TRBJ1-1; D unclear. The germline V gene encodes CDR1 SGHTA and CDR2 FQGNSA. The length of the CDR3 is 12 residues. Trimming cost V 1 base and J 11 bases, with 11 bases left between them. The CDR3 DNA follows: TGTGCCAGCAGCTTAGACGGCGCGAGGGCTTTCTTT. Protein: CASSLDGARAFF.

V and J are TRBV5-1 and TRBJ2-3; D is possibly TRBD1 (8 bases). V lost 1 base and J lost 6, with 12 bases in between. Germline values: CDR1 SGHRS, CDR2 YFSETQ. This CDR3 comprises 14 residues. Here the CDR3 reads CASSLNRGGDTQYF. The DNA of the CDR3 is TGCGCCAGCAGCTTGAACAGGGGGGGCGATACGCAGTATTTT.

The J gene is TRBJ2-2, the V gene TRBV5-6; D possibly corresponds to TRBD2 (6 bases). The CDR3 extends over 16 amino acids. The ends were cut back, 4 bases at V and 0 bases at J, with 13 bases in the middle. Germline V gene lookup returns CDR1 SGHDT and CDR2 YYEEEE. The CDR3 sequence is CASSPIGTANTGELFF. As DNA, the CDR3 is TGTGCCAGCAGCCCGATTGGGACTGCGAACACCGGGGAGCTGTTTTTT.

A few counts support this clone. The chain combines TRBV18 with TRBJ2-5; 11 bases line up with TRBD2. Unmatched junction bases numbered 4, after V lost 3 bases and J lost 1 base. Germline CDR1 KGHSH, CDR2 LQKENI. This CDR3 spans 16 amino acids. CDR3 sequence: CASSPLAGGAQETQYF. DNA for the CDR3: TGTGCCAGCTCACCTCTAGCGGGAGGCGCCCAAGAGACCCAGTACTTC.

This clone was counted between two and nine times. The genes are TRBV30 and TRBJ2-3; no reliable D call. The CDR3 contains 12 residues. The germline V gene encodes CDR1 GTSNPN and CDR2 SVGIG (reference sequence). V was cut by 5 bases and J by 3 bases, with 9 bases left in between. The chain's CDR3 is CAWGRLTDTQYF. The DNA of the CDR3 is TGTGCCTGGGGCCGCTTGACAGATACGCAGTATTTT.

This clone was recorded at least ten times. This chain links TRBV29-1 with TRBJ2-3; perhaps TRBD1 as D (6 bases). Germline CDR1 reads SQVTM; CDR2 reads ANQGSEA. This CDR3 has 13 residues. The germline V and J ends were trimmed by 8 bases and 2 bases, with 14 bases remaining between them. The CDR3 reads CSSSPGATDTQYF. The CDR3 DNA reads TGCAGCTCCTCGCCAGGGGCCACAGATACGCAGTATTTT.

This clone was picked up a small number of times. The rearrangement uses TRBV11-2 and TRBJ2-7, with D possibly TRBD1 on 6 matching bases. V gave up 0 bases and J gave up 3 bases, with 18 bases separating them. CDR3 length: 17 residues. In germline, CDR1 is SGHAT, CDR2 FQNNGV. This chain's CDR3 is CASSLDRQGIVNYEQYF. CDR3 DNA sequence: TGTGCCAGCAGCTTAGATCGTCAGGGGATAGTCAACTACGAGCAGTACTTC.

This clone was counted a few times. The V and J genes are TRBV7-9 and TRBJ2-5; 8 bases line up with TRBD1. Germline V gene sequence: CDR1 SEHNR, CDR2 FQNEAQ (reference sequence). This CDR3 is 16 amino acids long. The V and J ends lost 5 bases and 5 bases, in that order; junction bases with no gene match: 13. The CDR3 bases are TGTGCCAGCAGCCCCCGGACAGGGATGAATCCCGAGACCCAGTACTTC. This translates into CASSPRTGMNPETQYF. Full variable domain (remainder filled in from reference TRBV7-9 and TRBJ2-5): DTGVSQNPRHKITKRGQNVTFRCDPISEHNRLYWYRQTLGQGPEFLTYFQNEAQLEKSRLLSDRFSAERPKGSFSTLEIQRTEQGDSAMYLCASSPRTGMNPETQYFGPGTRLLVL.

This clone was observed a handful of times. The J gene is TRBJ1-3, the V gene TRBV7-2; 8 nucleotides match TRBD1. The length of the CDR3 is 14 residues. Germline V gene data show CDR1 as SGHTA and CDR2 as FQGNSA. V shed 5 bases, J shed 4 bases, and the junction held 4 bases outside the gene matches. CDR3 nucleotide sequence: TGTGCCAGCAGCCGGACAGGGAACGGAAACACCATATATTTT. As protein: CASSRTGNGNTIYF.

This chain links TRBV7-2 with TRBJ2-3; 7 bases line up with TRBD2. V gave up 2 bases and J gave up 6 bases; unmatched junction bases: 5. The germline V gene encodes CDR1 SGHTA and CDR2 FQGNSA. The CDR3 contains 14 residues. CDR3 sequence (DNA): TGTGCCAGCAGCTTATCCCAGCGGGATGATACGCAGTATTTT. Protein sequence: CASSLSQRDDTQYF.

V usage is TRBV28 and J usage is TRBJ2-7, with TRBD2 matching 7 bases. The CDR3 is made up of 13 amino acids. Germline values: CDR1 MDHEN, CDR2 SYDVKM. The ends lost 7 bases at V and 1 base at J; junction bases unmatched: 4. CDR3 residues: CASTMGGSYEQYF. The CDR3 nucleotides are TGTGCCAGCACTATGGGGGGGTCCTACGAGCAGTACTTC.

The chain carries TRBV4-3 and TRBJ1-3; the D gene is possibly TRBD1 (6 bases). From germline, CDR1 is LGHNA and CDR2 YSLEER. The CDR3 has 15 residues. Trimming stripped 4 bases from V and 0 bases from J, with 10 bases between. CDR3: CASSRHRDSGNTIYF. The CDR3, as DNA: TGCGCCAGCAGCCGCCACAGGGACTCTGGAAACACCATATATTTT.

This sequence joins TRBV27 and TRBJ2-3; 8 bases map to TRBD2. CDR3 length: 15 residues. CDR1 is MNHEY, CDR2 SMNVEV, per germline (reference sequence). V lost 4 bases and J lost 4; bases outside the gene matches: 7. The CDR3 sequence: CASSSGLVVPDTQYF. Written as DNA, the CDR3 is TGTGCCAGCAGTTCGGGACTAGTGGTCCCAGATACGCAGTATTTT.

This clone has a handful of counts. The CDR3 nucleotides read TGTGCCAGCAGTGACCGCAGTATTACAGATACGCAGTATTTT. It codes for CASSDRSITDTQYF. This chain uses TRBV2 with TRBJ2-3; no clear D. V was shortened by 3 bases and J by 3 bases, with 10 bases between the two germline ends. The V gene's germline CDR1 is SNHLY and CDR2 FYNNEI. The CDR3 covers 14 residues.

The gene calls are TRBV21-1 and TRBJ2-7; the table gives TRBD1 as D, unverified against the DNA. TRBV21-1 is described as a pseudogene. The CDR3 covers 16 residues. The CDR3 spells CASTPCRGTTPYEQYF. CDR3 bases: TGTGCCAGCACCCCTTGTAGGGGAACCACCCCCTACGAGCAGTACTTC.

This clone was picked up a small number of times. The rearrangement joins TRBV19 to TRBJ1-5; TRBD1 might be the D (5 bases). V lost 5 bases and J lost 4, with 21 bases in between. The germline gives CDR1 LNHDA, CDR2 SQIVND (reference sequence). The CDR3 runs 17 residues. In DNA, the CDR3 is TGTGCCAGTAGTGTCGCCCCGCCAGGGATGAGGAATCAGCCCCAGCATTTT. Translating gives CASSVAPPGMRNQPQHF.

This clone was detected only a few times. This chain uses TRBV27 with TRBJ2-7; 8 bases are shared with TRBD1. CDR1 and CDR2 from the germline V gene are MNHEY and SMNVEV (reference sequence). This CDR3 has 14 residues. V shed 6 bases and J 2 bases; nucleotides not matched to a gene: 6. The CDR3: CASRHPGQAYEQYF. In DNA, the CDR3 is TGTGCCAGCAGGCATCCGGGACAGGCCTACGAGCAGTACTTC.

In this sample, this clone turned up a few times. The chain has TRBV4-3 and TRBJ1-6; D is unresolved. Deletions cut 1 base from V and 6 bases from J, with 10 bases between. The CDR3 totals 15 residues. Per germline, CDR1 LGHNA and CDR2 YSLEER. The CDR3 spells CASSQGGWVNSPLHF. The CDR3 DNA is TGCGCCAGCAGCCAAGGCGGCTGGGTTAATTCACCCCTCCACTTT.

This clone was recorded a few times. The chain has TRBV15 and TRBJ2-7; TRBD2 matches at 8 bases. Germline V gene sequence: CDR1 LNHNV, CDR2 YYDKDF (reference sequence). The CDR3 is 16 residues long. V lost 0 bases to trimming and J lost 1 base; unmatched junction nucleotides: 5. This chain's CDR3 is CATSRDLAGGSYEQYF. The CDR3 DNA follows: TGTGCCACCAGCAGAGATCTGGCGGGGGGATCCTACGAGCAGTACTTC. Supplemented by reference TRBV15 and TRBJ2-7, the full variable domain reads DAMVIQNPRYQVTQFGKPVTLSCSQTLNHNVMYWYQQKSSQAPKLLFHYYDKDFNNEADTPDNFQSRRPNTSFCFLDIRSPGLGDTAMYLCATSRDLAGGSYEQYFGPGTRLTVT.

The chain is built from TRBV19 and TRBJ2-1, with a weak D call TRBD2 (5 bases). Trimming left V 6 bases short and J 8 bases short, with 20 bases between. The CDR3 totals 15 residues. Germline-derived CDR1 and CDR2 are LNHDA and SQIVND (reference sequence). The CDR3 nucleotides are TGTGCCAGTAGCTTAACGGATGGCCGAGCGGATGAGCAGTTCTTC. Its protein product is CASSLTDGRADEQFF.